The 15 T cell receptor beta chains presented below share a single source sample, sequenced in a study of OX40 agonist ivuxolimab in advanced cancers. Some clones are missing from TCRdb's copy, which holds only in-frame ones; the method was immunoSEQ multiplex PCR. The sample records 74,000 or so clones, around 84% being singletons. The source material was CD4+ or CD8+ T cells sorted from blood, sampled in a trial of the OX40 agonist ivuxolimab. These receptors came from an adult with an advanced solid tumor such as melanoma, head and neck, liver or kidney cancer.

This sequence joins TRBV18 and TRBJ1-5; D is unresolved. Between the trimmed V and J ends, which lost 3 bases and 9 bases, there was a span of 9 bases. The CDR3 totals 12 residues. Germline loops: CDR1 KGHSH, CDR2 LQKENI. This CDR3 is CASSPTPVPQHF. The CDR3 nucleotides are TGTGCCAGCTCACCTACCCCTGTGCCCCAGCATTTT. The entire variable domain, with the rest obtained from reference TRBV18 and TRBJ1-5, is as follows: NAGVMQNPRHLVRRRGQEARLRCSPMKGHSHVYWYRQLPEEGLKFMVYLQKENIIDESGMPKERFSAEFPKEGPSILRIQQVVRGDSAAYFCASSPTPVPQHFGDGTRLSIL.

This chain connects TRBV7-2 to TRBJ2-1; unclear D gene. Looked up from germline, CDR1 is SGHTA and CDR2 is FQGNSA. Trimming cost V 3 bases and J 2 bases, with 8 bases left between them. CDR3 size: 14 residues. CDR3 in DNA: TGTGCCAGCAGCTTCGGGCAGGCCTACAATGAGCAGTTCTTC. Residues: CASSFGQAYNEQFF.

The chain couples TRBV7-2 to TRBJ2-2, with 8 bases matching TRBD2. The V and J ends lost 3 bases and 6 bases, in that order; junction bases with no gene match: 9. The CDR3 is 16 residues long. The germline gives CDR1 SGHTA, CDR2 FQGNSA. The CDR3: CASSLGSGANSGELFF. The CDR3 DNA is TGTGCCAGCAGCTTGGGTAGCGGGGCAAATTCCGGGGAGCTGTTTTTT.

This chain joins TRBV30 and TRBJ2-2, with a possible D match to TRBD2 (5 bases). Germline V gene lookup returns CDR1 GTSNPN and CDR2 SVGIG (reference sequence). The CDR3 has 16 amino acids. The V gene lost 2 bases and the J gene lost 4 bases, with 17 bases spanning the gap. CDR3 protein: CAWSPLGFRGTGELFF. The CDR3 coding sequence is TGTGCCTGGAGTCCACTAGGGTTTCGAGGCACCGGGGAGCTGTTTTTT. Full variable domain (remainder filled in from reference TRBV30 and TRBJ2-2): SQTIHQWPATLVQPVGSPLSLECTVEGTSNPNLYWYRQAAGRGLQLLFYSVGIGQISSEVPQNLSASRPQDRQFILSSKKLLLSDSGFYLCAWSPLGFRGTGELFFGEGSRLTVL.

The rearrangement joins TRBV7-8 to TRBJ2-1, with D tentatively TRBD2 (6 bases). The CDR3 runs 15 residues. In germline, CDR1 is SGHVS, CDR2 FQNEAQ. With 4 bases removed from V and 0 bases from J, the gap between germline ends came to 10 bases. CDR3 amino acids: CASSSLRGSYNEQFF. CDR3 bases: TGTGCCAGCAGCTCCTTGCGGGGCTCCTACAATGAGCAGTTCTTC.

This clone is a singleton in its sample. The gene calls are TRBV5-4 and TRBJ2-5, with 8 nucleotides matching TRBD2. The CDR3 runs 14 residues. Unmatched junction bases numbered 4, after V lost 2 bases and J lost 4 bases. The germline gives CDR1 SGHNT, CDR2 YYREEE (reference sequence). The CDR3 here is CASSFGGGRETQYF. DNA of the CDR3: TGTGCCAGCAGCTTCGGGGGGGGAAGAGAGACCCAGTACTTC.

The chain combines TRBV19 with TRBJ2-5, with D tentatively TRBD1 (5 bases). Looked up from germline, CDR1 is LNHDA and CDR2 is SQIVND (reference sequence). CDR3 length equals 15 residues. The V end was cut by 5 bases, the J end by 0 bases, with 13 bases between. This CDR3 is CASSPQGLYQETQYF. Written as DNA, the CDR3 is TGTGCCAGTAGTCCTCAGGGATTGTACCAAGAGACCCAGTACTTC.

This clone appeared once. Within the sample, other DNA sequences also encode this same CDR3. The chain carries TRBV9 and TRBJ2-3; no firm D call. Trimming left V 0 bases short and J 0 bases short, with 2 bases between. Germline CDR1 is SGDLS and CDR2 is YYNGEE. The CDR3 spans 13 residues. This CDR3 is CASSVVSTDTQYF. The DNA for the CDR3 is TGTGCCAGCAGCGTAGTAAGCACAGATACGCAGTATTTT.

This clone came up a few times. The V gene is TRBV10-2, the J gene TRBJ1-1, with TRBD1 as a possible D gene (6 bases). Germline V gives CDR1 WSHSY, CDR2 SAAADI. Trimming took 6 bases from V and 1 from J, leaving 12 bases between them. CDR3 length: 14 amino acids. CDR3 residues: CASSSRGENTEAFF. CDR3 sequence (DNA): TGCGCCAGCAGCTCAAGGGGGGAGAACACTGAAGCTTTCTTT.

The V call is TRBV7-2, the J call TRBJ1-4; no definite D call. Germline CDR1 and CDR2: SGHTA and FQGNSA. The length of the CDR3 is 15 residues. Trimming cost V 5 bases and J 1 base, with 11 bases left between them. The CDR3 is CASSLRAQTNEKLFF. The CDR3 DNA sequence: TGTGCCAGCAGCCTTCGGGCACAAACTAATGAAAAACTGTTTTTT.

CDR3 region: CASRRDSSVYEQYF. CDR3 bases: TGTGCCAGCAGGAGGGACAGCTCGGTCTACGAGCAGTACTTC. V usage is TRBV6-1 and J usage is TRBJ2-7, with 7 bases lining up with TRBD1. CDR1 is MNHNS and CDR2 is SASEGT in the germline V gene. This CDR3 spans 14 amino acids. The J segment lost 3 bases and the V segment lost 6 bases, leaving 8 bases of the junction unmatched.

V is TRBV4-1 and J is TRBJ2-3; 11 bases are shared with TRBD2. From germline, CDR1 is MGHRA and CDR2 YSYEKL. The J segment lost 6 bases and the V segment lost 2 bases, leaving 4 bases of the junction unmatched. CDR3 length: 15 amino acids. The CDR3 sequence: CASSQHSGGADTQYF. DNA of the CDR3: TGCGCCAGCAGCCAACATAGCGGGGGGGCCGATACGCAGTATTTT.

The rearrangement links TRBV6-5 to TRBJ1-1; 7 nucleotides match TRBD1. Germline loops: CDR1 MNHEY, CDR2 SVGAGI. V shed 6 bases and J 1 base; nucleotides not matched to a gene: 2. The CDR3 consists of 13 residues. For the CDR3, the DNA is TGTGCCAGCAGGCGACAGGGGAACACTGAAGCTTTCTTT. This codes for CASRRQGNTEAFF.

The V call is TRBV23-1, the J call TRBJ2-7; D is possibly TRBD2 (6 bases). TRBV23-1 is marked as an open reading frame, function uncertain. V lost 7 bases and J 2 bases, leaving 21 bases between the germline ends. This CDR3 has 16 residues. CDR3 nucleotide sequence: TGCGCCAGCATAAACCGGGGGAAGAGGAGAACCTACGAGCAGTACTTC. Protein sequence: CASINRGKRRTYEQYF.

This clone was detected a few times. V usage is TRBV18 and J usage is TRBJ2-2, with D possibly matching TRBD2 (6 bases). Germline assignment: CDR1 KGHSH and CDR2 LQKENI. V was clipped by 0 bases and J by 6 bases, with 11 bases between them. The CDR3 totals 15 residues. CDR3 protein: CASSPPLAGPGELFF. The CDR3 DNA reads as TGTGCCAGCTCACCACCGCTCGCGGGACCCGGGGAGCTGTTTTTT.